Shown below are 21 T cell receptor beta chains from a single sample sequenced in a study of blood T cell repertoires in COVID-19. Data came from immunoSEQ multiplex PCR; TCRdb stores just in-frame clones and leaves some out. This sample has approximately 280,000 clones, with 89% found just once. Sequenced input: peripheral blood. The receptors derive from a woman in her fifties or sixties with acute or convalescent COVID-19.

This rearrangement joins TRBV27 to TRBJ1-2; 7 nucleotides agree with TRBD1. The V and J ends lost 2 bases and 4 bases, in that order; junction bases with no gene match: 1. Germline CDR1 reads MNHEY; CDR2 reads SMNVEV (reference sequence). The CDR3 runs 13 residues. The CDR3 sequence: CASSLTGAYGYTF. The DNA of the CDR3 is TGTGCCAGCAGTTTAACAGGGGCCTATGGCTACACCTTC.

This clone was counted once. The rearrangement links TRBV28 to TRBJ1-1; no definite D call. Per the germline V gene, CDR1 is MDHEN and CDR2 is SYDVKM. V lost 4 bases to trimming and J lost 7 bases, with 10 bases between them. There are 12 residues in the CDR3. DNA of the CDR3: TGTGCCAGCAGTTCTCAACACAGTGAAGCTTTCTTT. Residues: CASSSQHSEAFF.

The rearrangement links TRBV6-6 to TRBJ2-2; 7 bases fit TRBD1. The CDR3 contains 13 residues. The germline gives CDR1 MNHNY, CDR2 SVGAGI (reference sequence). Unmatched junction bases numbered 6, after V lost 10 bases and J lost 4 bases. CDR3: CATGQSFTGELFF. The CDR3 region has the DNA TGTGCCACGGGACAGTCTTTCACCGGGGAGCTGTTTTTT.

V and J are TRBV27 and TRBJ2-5, with 7 bases aligning to TRBD1. Trimming took 4 bases from V and 2 from J; bases not matched to a gene: 19. CDR3 length: 19 residues. Germline values: CDR1 MNHEY, CDR2 SMNVEV (reference sequence). The CDR3 is CASSSTGLGTPRGQETQYF. The CDR3 DNA reads as TGTGCCAGCAGTTCGACAGGGTTAGGGACACCGAGGGGACAAGAGACCCAGTACTTC.

The chain links TRBV28 to TRBJ2-1; 8 bases match TRBD2. V dropped 8 bases and J dropped 8; count of bases not matched to a gene: 11. The CDR3 contains 14 residues. CDR1 MDHEN and CDR2 SYDVKM come from the germline V gene. In nucleotides, the CDR3 is TGTGCCAGCTCCGGGACTAGTGGGAGGTATGAGCAGTTCTTC. It is translated as CASSGTSGRYEQFF.

The chain carries TRBV19 and TRBJ2-7; 11 bases map to TRBD1. J gave up 0 bases and V 7 bases, and 5 bases lay outside the gene matches. From germline, CDR1 is LNHDA and CDR2 SQIVND (reference sequence). The CDR3 consists of 15 residues. This CDR3 reads CASTPGQGVSYEQYF. For the CDR3, the DNA is TGTGCCAGTACCCCGGGACAGGGGGTCTCCTACGAGCAGTACTTC.

This chain's CDR3 is CASSYSIPRGQGYTF. The CDR3 DNA is TGTGCCAGCAGTTACTCAATCCCCAGGGGGCAGGGCTACACCTTC. V and J are TRBV6-5 and TRBJ1-2; 8 bases match TRBD1. The CDR3 runs 15 residues. V dropped 0 bases and J dropped 8; count of bases not matched to a gene: 8. CDR1 is MNHEY, CDR2 SVGAGI, per germline.

The V call is TRBV19, the J call TRBJ2-3, with TRBD2 as a possible D gene (5 bases). The CDR3 sequence is 13 residues long. Germline V gene data show CDR1 as LNHDA and CDR2 as SQIVND (reference sequence). Trimming stripped 7 bases from V and 3 bases from J, with 11 bases between. CDR3 in amino acids: CASTDFRTDTQYF. CDR3 DNA: TGTGCCAGTACGGACTTCCGAACAGATACGCAGTATTTT.

This chain uses TRBV18 with TRBJ2-7; 10 bases are shared with TRBD1. The CDR3 runs to 14 residues. The germline CDR1 and CDR2 sequences are KGHSH and LQKENI. Trimming at V came to 5 bases and at J to 0 bases, leaving 1 base not matched to a gene. CDR3 loop: CASSGDRGSYEQYF. The DNA of the CDR3 is TGTGCCAGCTCAGGGGACAGGGGCTCCTACGAGCAGTACTTC.

The V and J genes are TRBV6-5 and TRBJ1-4; D possibly corresponds to TRBD1 (5 bases). Germline assignment: CDR1 MNHEY and CDR2 SVGAGI. The CDR3 has 13 amino acids. The V gene lost 5 bases and the J gene lost 7 bases, with 11 bases spanning the gap. CDR3 residues: CASSPQGSEKLFF. DNA for the CDR3: TGTGCCAGCAGTCCCCAGGGCAGTGAAAAACTGTTTTTT.

Only a few counts were recorded for this clone. J is TRBJ2-1 and V is TRBV7-3, with TRBD2 matching 10 bases. Germline lookup yields CDR1 SGHTA and CDR2 FQGTGA. This CDR3 has 15 amino acids. V shed 2 bases, J shed 2 bases, and the junction held 0 bases outside the gene matches. The CDR3: CASSLLAGAYNEQFF. The CDR3 DNA reads TGTGCCAGCAGCTTACTAGCGGGGGCCTACAATGAGCAGTTCTTC.

This chain connects TRBV7-2 to TRBJ1-2, with D possibly being TRBD1 (6 bases). This CDR3 contains 14 residues. V gave up 5 bases and J gave up 4 bases, with 14 bases separating them. From germline, CDR1 is SGHTA and CDR2 FQGNSA. The CDR3: CASSQEGQFYGYTF. The CDR3 DNA sequence: TGTGCCAGCAGCCAAGAAGGACAGTTCTATGGCTACACCTTC.

The chain recombines TRBV12-3 or TRBV12-4 with TRBJ2-7; possible D gene TRBD2, 6 bases. Trimming cost V 5 bases and J 1 base, with 9 bases left between them. The CDR3 totals 13 residues. CDR3 region: CASSPSGSYEQYF. The CDR3 nucleotides are TGTGCCAGCAGTCCGAGCGGGTCCTACGAGCAGTACTTC.

This clone occurred once. The chain employs TRBV7-8 and TRBJ1-4; a possible D gene is TRBD1 (5 bases). The length of the CDR3 is 13 residues. Trimming left V 5 bases short and J 8 bases short, with 12 bases between. Looked up from germline, CDR1 is SGHVS and CDR2 is FQNEAQ. CDR3 residues: CASSLAGKEKLFF. CDR3 bases: TGTGCCAGCAGCCTGGCAGGGAAAGAAAAACTGTTTTTT.

This chain joins TRBV7-2 and TRBJ2-2; perhaps TRBD2 as D (6 bases). V lost 4 bases and J lost 7, with 10 bases in between. The V gene's germline CDR1 is SGHTA and CDR2 FQGNSA. CDR3 length: 13 amino acids. CDR3 loop: CASSYSGDGELFF. DNA of the CDR3: TGTGCCAGCAGCTACTCGGGGGACGGGGAGCTGTTTTTT.

The rearrangement links TRBV15 to TRBJ2-7, with 8 bases identical to TRBD2. Per germline, CDR1 LNHNV and CDR2 YYDKDF (reference sequence). This CDR3 contains 14 residues. Trimming cost V 0 bases and J 6 bases; bases outside gene matches: 4. CDR3 coding DNA: TGTGCCACCAGCAGAGAACGGGGGGGCCGCGAGCAGTACTTC. Amino acid sequence: CATSRERGGREQYF.

This clone was found once. The chain uses TRBV5-1 and TRBJ1-1; 11 bases fit TRBD1. CDR3 length equals 14 residues. The germline V gene has CDR1 SGHRS and CDR2 YFSETQ. V was pared by 2 bases and J by 4 bases, with 1 base of the junction left unmatched. Here the CDR3 DNA reads TGCGCCAGCAGCTTAGGACAGGGGGCCACTGAAGCTTTCTTT. It codes for CASSLGQGATEAFF.

J is TRBJ2-2 and V is TRBV24-1; TRBD2 agrees at 8 bases. The germline CDR1 and CDR2 sequences are KGHDR and SFDVKD. V dropped 3 bases and J dropped 5; count of bases not matched to a gene: 7. The CDR3 totals 16 residues. CDR3 in DNA: TGTGCCACCAGTGATCCCAGATTAGCGGGAACCGGGGAGCTGTTTTTT. Translation gives CATSDPRLAGTGELFF.

The rearrangement joins TRBV3-1 (or the pseudogene TRBV3-2) to TRBJ1-4; the match to TRBD1 covers 7 bases. Germline CDR1 and CDR2: LGHDT and YNNKEL (reference sequence). V shed 1 base and J 1 base; nucleotides not matched to a gene: 6. The CDR3 runs to 17 residues. The CDR3 loop reads CASSQGPRGVTNEKLFF. The CDR3 nucleotides are TGTGCCAGCAGCCAAGGCCCCAGGGGGGTAACTAATGAAAAACTGTTTTTT.

This clone has just a few counts. The V gene is TRBV29-1, the J gene TRBJ2-6, with 11 bases aligning to TRBD1. J was trimmed by 2 bases and V by 6 bases; bases with no gene match: 3. There are 15 residues in the CDR3. The germline V gene has CDR1 SQVTM and CDR2 ANQGSEA. The CDR3 sequence: CSVRGQGAGANVLTF. CDR3 coding DNA: TGCAGCGTCCGGGGACAGGGGGCTGGGGCCAACGTCCTGACTTTC.

The genes are TRBV7-2 and TRBJ2-5, with 8 bases identical to TRBD2. Germline lookup yields CDR1 SGHTA and CDR2 FQGNSA. V shed 4 bases, J shed 5 bases, and the junction held 15 bases outside the gene matches. This CDR3 contains 17 residues. CDR3 region: CASSSFGERGLLETQYF. CDR3 nucleotides: TGTGCCAGCAGCTCCTTCGGTGAGCGGGGGCTCCTGGAGACCCAGTACTTC.